This paragraph covers one TCR beta chain sequence. Primers used in a second PCR of roughly 6 to 12 cycles were a sample-barcoded 5' primer and a J-beta primer mix. Using its own MiXCR run on the 5' RACE reads, TCRdb lists one record per CDR3 protein. Seen here are around 650,000 distinct CDR3 sequences, about 32% observed once, and the top ten hold approximately 15%. This sample is drawn from a study of blood T cells in healthy people across ages. The junction had 4 bases not matched to a gene; V was cut back by 5 bases and J by 6 bases. CDR1 is MDHEN and CDR2 is SYDVKM in the germline V gene. The CDR3 is 14 amino acids.

This receptor was identified in a woman aged 80 or over in good health. Sequencing was done on a sample of blood. The rearrangement joins TRBV28 to TRBJ1-4; 9 bases are shared with TRBD1. The CDR3 coding sequence is TGTGCCAGCAGTGGGACAGGGACGGATGAAAAACTGTTTTTT. Encoded protein: CASSGTGTDEKLFF.